The next 8 T cell receptor beta chains were all read from a single sample in a study of blood T cell repertoires in COVID-19. TCRdb's table, derived via immunoSEQ multiplex PCR, lists solely in-frame clones and lacks some. The table includes about 110,000 clones, under 85% detected once. The sequenced sample consisted of peripheral blood. Receptors originate from a woman in her 70s with acute or convalescent COVID-19.

The genes are TRBV5-4 and TRBJ2-3, with D possibly matching TRBD2 (6 bases). V was shortened by 7 bases and J by 6 bases, with 15 bases between the two germline ends. The CDR3 loop spans 13 amino acids. Germline V gives CDR1 SGHNT, CDR2 YYREEE (reference sequence). The DNA of the CDR3 is TGTGCCAGCCGGGCTAGCGAAGAGGATACGCAGTATTTT. It translates to CASRASEEDTQYF.

This rearrangement joins TRBV7-8 to TRBJ1-4, with 7 bases aligning to TRBD1. Trimming at V came to 5 bases and at J to 7 bases, leaving 10 bases not matched to a gene. Germline CDR1 reads SGHVS; CDR2 reads FQNEAQ. This CDR3 is built from 15 residues. The CDR3 sequence is CASSLRTGVGEKLFF. The DNA for the CDR3 is TGTGCCAGCAGCCTAAGGACAGGAGTAGGTGAAAAACTGTTTTTT. Supplemented by reference TRBV7-8 and TRBJ1-4, the full variable domain reads GAGVSQSPRYKVAKRGQDVALRCDPISGHVSLFWYQQALGQGPEFLTYFQNEAQLDKSGLPSDRFFAERPEGSVSTLKIQRTQQEDSAVYLCASSLRTGVGEKLFFGSGTQLSVL.

The chain has TRBV5-5 and TRBJ2-3, with 8 bases that match TRBD1. CDR3 length: 15 amino acids. From germline, CDR1 is SGHKS and CDR2 YYEKEE (reference sequence). V shed 2 bases, J shed 6 bases, and the junction held 8 bases outside the gene matches. CDR3 loop: CASSFQGAPWDTQYF. The CDR3 DNA sequence: TGTGCCAGCAGCTTTCAGGGGGCCCCGTGGGATACGCAGTATTTT.

This clone was seen just once. This chain's CDR3 is CASSQVRLAGSGELFF. The CDR3 DNA follows: TGTGCCAGCAGCCAAGTACGACTAGCGGGTTCCGGGGAGCTGTTTTTT. This chain joins TRBV14 and TRBJ2-2; 10 nucleotides align to TRBD2. Trimming cost V 1 base and J 6 bases; bases outside gene matches: 5. The length of the CDR3 is 16 residues. Germline V gene lookup returns CDR1 SGHDN and CDR2 FVKESK.

The V and J genes are TRBV4-3 and TRBJ1-6; D possibly corresponds to TRBD1 (5 bases). The ends were cut back, 1 base at V and 4 bases at J, with 8 bases in the middle. CDR1 is LGHNA, CDR2 YSLEER, per germline. CDR3 length: 15 amino acids. For the CDR3, the DNA is TGCGCCAGCAGCCAAGTCGCAGGGTATAATTCACCCCTCCACTTT. This sequence encodes CASSQVAGYNSPLHF.

About this clone: In the same sample, other DNA sequences code for this CDR3. The chain has TRBV5-6 and TRBJ1-2; the D gene is possibly TRBD1 (5 bases). The V gene's germline CDR1 is SGHDT and CDR2 YYEEEE. V lost 4 bases and J lost 0, with 13 bases in between. This CDR3 is built from 15 residues. The CDR3 protein is CASSLGHPANYGYTF. The CDR3 nucleotides are TGTGCCAGCAGCCTAGGACACCCAGCTAACTATGGCTACACCTTC.

CDR3 region: CAWNFRNTIYF. For the CDR3, the DNA is TGTGCCTGGAATTTTAGAAACACCATATATTTT. This rearrangement joins TRBV30 to TRBJ1-3; no definite D call. V was shortened by 4 bases and J by 5 bases, with 6 bases between the two germline ends. The CDR3 has 11 residues. Germline V gene data show CDR1 as GTSNPN and CDR2 as SVGIG (reference sequence).

The chain employs TRBV11-2 and TRBJ2-2, with 9 bases aligning to TRBD1. Germline CDR1 reads SGHAT; CDR2 reads FQNNGV. This CDR3 region has 17 residues. V was clipped by 6 bases and J by 2 bases; unmatched bases: 10. CDR3 protein: CASSFGRGQGNTGELFF. CDR3 coding DNA: TGTGCCAGCAGTTTTGGAAGGGGACAGGGTAACACCGGGGAGCTGTTTTTT.